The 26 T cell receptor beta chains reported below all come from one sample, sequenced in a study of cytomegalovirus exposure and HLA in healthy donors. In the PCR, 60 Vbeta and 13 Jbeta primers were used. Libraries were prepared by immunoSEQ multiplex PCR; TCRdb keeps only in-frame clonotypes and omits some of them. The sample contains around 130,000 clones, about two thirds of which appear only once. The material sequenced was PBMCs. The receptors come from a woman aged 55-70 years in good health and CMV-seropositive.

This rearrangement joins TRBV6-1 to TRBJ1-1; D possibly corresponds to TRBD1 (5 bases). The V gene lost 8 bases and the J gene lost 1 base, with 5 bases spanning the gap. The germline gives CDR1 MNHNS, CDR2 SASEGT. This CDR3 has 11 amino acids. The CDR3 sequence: CASDRNTEAFF. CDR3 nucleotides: TGTGCCAGCGACAGGAACACTGAAGCTTTCTTT.

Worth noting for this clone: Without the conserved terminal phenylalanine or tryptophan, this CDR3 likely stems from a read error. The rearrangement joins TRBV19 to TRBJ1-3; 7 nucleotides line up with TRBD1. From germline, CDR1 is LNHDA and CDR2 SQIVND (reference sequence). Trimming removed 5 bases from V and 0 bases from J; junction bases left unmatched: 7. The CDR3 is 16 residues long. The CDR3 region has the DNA TGTGCCAGTAGTCTACAGGGGTCCGGCTCTGGAAACACCATATATCTT. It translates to CASSLQGSGSGNTIYL.

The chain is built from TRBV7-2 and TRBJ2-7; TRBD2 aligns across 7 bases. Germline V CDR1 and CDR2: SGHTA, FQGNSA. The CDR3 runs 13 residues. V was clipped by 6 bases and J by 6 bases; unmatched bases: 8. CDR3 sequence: CASSPNPGGEQYF. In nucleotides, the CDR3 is TGTGCCAGCAGTCCCAACCCGGGGGGCGAGCAGTACTTC.

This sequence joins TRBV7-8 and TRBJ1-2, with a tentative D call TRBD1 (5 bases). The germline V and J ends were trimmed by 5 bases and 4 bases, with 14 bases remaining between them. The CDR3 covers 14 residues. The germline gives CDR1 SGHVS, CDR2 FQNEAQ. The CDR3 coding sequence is TGTGCCAGCAGCCCCTTGGGGGGAACCTATGGCTACACCTTC. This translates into CASSPLGGTYGYTF. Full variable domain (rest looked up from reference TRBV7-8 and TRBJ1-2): GAGVSQSPRYKVAKRGQDVALRCDPISGHVSLFWYQQALGQGPEFLTYFQNEAQLDKSGLPSDRFFAERPEGSVSTLKIQRTQQEDSAVYLCASSPLGGTYGYTFGSGTRLTVV.

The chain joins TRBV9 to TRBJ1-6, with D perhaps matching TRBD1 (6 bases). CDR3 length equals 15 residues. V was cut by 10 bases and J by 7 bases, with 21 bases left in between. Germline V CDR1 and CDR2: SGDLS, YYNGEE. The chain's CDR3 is CASRPRGTGNSPLHF. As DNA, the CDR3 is TGTGCCTCCAGGCCCAGGGGCACGGGAAATTCACCCCTCCACTTT.

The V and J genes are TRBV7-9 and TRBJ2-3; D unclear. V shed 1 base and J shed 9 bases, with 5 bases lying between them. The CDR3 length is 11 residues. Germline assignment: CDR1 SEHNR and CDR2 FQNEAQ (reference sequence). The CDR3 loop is CASSLELTQYF. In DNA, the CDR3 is TGTGCCAGCAGCTTAGAGCTCACGCAGTATTTT.

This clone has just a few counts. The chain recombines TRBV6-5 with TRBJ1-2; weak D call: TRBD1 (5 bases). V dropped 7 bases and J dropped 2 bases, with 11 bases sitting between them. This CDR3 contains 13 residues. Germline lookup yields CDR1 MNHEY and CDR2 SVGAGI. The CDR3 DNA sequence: TGTGCCAGCACCCCCCAGGGAAACTATGGCTACACCTTC. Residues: CASTPQGNYGYTF.

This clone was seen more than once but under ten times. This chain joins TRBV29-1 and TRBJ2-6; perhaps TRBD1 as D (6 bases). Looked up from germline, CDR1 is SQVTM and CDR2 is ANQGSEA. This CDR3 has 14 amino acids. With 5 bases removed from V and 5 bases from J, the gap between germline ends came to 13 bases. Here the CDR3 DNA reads TGCAGCGTTACGACAGGTTCGTGGGCCAACGTCCTGACTTTC. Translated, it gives CSVTTGSWANVLTF.

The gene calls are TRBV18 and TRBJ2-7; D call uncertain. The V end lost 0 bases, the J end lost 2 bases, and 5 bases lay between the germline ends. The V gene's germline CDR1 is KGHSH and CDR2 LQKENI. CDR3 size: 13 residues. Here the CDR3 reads CASSPPSTYEQYF. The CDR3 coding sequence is TGTGCCAGCTCACCACCGAGCACCTACGAGCAGTACTTC. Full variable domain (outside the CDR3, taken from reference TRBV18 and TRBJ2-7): NAGVMQNPRHLVRRRGQEARLRCSPMKGHSHVYWYRQLPEEGLKFMVYLQKENIIDESGMPKERFSAEFPKEGPSILRIQQVVRGDSAAYFCASSPPSTYEQYFGPGTRLTVT.

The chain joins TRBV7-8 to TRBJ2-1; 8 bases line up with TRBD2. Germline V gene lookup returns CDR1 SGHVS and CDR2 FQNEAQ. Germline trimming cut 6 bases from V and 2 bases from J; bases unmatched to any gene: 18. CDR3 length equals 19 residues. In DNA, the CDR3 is TGTGCCAGCAGTACCAGACGGGGGGGAGCTCGGACCCCCTACAATGAGCAGTTCTTC. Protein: CASSTRRGGARTPYNEQFF.

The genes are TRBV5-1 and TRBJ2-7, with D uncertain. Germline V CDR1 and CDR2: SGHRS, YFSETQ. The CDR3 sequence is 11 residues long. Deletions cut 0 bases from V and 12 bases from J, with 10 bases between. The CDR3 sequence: CASSLESGWYF. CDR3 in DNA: TGCGCCAGCAGCTTGGAGAGTGGTTGGTACTTC.

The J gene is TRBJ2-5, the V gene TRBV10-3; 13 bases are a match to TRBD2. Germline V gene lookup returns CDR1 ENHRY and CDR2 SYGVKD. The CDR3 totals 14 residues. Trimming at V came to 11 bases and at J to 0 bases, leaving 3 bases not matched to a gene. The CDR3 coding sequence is TGTGCCGCGACTAGCGGGGGGTACCAAGAGACCCAGTACTTC. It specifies CAATSGGYQETQYF.

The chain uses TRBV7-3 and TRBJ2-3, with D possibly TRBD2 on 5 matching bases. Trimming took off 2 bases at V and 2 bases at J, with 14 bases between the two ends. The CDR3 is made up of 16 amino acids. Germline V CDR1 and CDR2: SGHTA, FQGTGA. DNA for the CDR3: TGTGCCAGCAGCTTATTTCCTAGCTCGTCCACAGATACGCAGTATTTT. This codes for CASSLFPSSSTDTQYF.

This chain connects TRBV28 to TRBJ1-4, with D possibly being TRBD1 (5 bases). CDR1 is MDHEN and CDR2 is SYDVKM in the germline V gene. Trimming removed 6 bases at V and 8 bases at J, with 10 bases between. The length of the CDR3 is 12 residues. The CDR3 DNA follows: TGTGCCAGCAGATCAGGGTCCGAAAAACTGTTTTTT. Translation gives CASRSGSEKLFF.

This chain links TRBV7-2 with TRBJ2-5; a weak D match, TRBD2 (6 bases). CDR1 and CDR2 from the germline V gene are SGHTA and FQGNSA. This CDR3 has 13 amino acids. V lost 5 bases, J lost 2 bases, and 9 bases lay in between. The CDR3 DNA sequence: TGTGCCAGCAGCCCGGGAGAACAAGAGACCCAGTACTTC. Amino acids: CASSPGEQETQYF.

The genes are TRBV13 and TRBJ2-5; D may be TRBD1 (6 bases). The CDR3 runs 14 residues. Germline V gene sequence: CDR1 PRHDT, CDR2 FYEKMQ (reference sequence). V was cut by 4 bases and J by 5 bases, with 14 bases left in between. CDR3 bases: TGTGCCAGCAGCTCCGACAGGAGCCGGGAGACCCAGTACTTC. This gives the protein CASSSDRSRETQYF.

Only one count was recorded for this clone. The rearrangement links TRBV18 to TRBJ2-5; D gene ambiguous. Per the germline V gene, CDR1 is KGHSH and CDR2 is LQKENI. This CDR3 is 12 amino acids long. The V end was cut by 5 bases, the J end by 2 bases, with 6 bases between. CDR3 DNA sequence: TGTGCCAGCTCAACCACACAAGAGACCCAGTACTTC. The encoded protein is CASSTTQETQYF.

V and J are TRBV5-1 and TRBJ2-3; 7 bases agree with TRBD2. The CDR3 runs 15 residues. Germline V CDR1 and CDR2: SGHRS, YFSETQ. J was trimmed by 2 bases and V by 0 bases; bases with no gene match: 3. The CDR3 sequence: CASSLGGGITDTQYF. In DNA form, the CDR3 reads TGCGCCAGCAGCTTGGGCGGGGGTATCACAGATACGCAGTATTTT.

CDR3 sequence reads: CASRTGNTEAFF. The DNA of the CDR3 is TGCGCCAGCAGGACAGGGAACACTGAAGCTTTCTTT. This sequence joins TRBV4-1 and TRBJ1-1, with D possibly being TRBD1 (6 bases). V shed 6 bases and J shed 1 base, with 6 bases lying between them. The CDR3 has 12 amino acids. Germline V lookup: CDR1 MGHRA, CDR2 YSYEKL.

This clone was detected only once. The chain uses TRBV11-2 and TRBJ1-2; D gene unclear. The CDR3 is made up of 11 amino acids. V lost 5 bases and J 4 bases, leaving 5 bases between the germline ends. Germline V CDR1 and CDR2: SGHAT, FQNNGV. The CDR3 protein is CASSHSYGYTF. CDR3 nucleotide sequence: TGTGCCAGCAGCCACAGCTATGGCTACACCTTC.

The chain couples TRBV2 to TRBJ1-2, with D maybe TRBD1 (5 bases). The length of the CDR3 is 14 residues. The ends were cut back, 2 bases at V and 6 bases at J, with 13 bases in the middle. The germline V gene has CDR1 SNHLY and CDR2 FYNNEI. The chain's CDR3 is CASSEIPGNDGYTF. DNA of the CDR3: TGTGCCAGCAGTGAAATACCAGGGAACGATGGCTACACCTTC. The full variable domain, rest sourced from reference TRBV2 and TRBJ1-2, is EPEVTQTPSHQVTQMGQEVILRCVPISNHLYFYWYRQILGQKVEFLVSFYNNEISEKSEIFDDQFSVERPDGSNFTLKIRSTKLEDSAMYFCASSEIPGNDGYTFGSGTRLTVV.

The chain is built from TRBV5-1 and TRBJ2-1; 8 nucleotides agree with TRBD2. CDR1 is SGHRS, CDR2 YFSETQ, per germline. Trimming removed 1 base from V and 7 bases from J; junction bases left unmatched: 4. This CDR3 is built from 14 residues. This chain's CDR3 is CASSLSGGTNEQFF. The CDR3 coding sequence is TGCGCCAGCAGCTTGTCGGGGGGGACGAATGAGCAGTTCTTC.

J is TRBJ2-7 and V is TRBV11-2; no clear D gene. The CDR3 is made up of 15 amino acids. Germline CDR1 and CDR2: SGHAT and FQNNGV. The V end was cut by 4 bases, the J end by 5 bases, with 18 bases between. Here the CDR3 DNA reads TGTGCCAGCAGCTCGCGGCCCTACTCTCCCGACGAGCAGTACTTC. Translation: CASSSRPYSPDEQYF.

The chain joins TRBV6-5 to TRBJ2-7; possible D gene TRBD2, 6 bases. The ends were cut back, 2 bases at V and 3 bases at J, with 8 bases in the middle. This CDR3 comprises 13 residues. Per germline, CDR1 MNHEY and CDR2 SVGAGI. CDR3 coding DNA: TGTGCCAGCAGTTACGGGGACTTCTACGAGCAGTACTTC. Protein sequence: CASSYGDFYEQYF.

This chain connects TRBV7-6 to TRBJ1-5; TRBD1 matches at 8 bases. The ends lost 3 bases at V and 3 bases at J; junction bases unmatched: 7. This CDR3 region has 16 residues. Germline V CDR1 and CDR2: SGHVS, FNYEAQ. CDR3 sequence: CASSLSAGGFNQPQHF. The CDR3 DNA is TGTGCCAGCAGCTTGTCGGCAGGGGGCTTCAATCAGCCCCAGCATTTT.

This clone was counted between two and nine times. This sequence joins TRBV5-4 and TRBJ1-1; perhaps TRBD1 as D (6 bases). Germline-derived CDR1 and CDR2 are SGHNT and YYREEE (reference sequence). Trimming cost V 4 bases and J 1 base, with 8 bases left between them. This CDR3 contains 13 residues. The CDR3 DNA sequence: TGTGCCAGCAGCCAACAGGGGAACACTGAAGCTTTCTTT. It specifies CASSQQGNTEAFF.